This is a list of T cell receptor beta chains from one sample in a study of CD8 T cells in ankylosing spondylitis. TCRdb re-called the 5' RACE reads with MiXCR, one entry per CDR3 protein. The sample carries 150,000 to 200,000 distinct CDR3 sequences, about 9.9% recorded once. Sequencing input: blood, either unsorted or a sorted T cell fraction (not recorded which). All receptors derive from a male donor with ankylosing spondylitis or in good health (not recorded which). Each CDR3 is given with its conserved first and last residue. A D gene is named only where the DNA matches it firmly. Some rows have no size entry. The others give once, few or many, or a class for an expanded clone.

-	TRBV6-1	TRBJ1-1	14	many	TGTGCCAGCAGTGAACCGGGACACGCCACTGAAGCTTTCTTT	CASSEPGHATEAFF
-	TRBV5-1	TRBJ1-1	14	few	TGCGCCAGCAGCTTGGTACCGGGGAACACTGAAGCTTTCTTT	CASSLVPGNTEAFF
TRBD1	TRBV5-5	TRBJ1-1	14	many	TGTGCCAGCAGCCTGGGACAGACCTACACTGAAGCTTTCTTT	CASSLGQTYTEAFF
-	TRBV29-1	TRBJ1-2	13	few	TGCAGCGTTGAAAAGGGGCCTAACTATGGCTACACCTTC	CSVEKGPNYGYTF
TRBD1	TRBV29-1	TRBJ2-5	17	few	TGCAGCGTTGAAGGGGGGAGACAGGGGGAACGCAGGTGGACCCAGTACTTC	CSVEGGRQGERRWTQYF
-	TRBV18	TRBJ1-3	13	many	TGTGCCAGCTCACAGGATGATGGAAACACCATATATTTT	CASSQDDGNTIYF
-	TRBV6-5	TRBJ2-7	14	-	TGTGCCAGCAGTTACGGGAGCTCCTCCTACGAGCAGTACTTC	CASSYGSSSYEQYF
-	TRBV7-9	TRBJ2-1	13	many	TGTGCCAGCAGCTTTAATCGGCCCTGGGAGCAGTTCTTC	CASSFNRPWEQFF
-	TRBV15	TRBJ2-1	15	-	TGTGCCACCAGCAGAGCTCGCACGGGGGAGAATGAGCAGTTCTTC	CATSRARTGENEQFF
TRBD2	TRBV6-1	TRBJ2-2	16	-	TGTGCCAGCAGCCTTAGAGCGGGGACGAACACCGGGGAGCTGTTTTTT	CASSLRAGTNTGELFF
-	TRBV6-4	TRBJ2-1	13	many	TGTGCCAGCAGTGAATCGCAGAACAATGAGCAGTTCTTC	CASSESQNNEQFF
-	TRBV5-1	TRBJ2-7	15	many	TGCGCCAGCAGCTTTAAAGTTCCTAGCTCCTACGAGCAGTACTTC	CASSFKVPSSYEQYF
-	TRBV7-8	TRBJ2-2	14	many	TGTGCCAGCAGCTCGAGACACAACACCGGGGAGCTGTTTTTT	CASSSRHNTGELFF
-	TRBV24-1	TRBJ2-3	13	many	TGTGCCACCAATTATAACCCGCTCGATACGCAGTATTTT	CATNYNPLDTQYF
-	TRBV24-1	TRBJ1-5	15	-	TGTGCCACCAGTGCCCCAGGGGCCGGCAATCAGCCCCAGCATTTT	CATSAPGAGNQPQHF
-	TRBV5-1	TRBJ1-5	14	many	TGCGCCAGCAGCCTGGGGGAGCGCAATCAGCCCCAGCATTTT	CASSLGERNQPQHF
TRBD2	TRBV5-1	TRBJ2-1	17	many	TGCGCCAGCAGCTTGGCAACTAGCGGGGGGTTTTACAATGAGCAGTTCTTC	CASSLATSGGFYNEQFF
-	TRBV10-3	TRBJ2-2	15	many	TGTGCCATCAGGGGGTCCCAGCAGGACACCGGGGAGCTGTTTTTT	CAIRGSQQDTGELFF
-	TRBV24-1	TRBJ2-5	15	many	TGTGCCACCAGTCCCGGTGGACTTCACCAAGAGACCCAGTACTTC	CATSPGGLHQETQYF
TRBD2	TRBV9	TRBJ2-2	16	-	TGTGCCAGCAGCGCGGGACTAGCGGGAGCCACCGGGGAGCTGTTTTTT	CASSAGLAGATGELFF
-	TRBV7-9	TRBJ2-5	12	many	TGTGCCAGCAGCTTCTTCGGGGAGACCCAGTACTTC	CASSFFGETQYF
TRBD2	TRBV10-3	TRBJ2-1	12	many	TGTGCCATCAAGTCGGGAGGGCCGTTTCAGTTCTTC	CAIKSGGPFQFF
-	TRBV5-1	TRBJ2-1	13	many	TGCGCCAGCAGCTTGAACCAGGTAAATGAGCAGTTCTTC	CASSLNQVNEQFF
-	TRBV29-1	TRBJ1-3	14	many	TGCAGCGTTGACCCCGGGGGGACTGGAAACACCATATATTTT	CSVDPGGTGNTIYF
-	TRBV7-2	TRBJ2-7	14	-	TGTGCCAGCAGCTTTAATCAGGGCAATTACGAGCAGTACTTC	CASSFNQGNYEQYF
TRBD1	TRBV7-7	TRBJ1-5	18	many	TGTGCCAGCAGCCCCGGGACAGGGAAGAATTATAGCAATCAGCCCCAGCATTTT	CASSPGTGKNYSNQPQHF
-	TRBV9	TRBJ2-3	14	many	TGTGCCAGCAGCATTAGGGACGTCACAGATACGCAGTATTTT	CASSIRDVTDTQYF
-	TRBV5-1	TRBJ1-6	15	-	TGCGCCAGCAGCTTGAGTACAGGGCAAGAATCACCCCTCCACTTT	CASSLSTGQESPLHF
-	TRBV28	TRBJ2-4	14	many	TGTGCCAGCAGTTTAGAGGGGTACAAAAACATTCAGTACTTC	CASSLEGYKNIQYF
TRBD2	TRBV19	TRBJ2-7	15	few	TGTGCCAGTAGTAAACTAGCGGGAGTAGGATACGAGCAGTACTTC	CASSKLAGVGYEQYF
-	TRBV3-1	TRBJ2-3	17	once	TGTGCCAGCAGCCAAGATATTGGAGGGGGTCGCGCGGATACGCAGTATTTT	CASSQDIGGGRADTQYF
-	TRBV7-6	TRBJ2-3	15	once	TGTGCCAGCAGCCCAGGGGGGACACTCACAGATACGCAGTATTTT	CASSPGGTLTDTQYF
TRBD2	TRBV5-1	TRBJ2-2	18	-	TGCGCCAGCAGCCCCGCTCTAGCGGGGGGCGCGAACACCGGGGAGCTGTTTTTT	CASSPALAGGANTGELFF
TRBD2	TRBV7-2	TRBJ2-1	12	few	TGTGCCAGCAGCCGGGGACTAGTCGAGCAGTTCTTC	CASSRGLVEQFF
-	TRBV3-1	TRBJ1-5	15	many	TGTGCCAGCAGCCAAAATATAATGAGCAATCAGCCCCAGCATTTT	CASSQNIMSNQPQHF
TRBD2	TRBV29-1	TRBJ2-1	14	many	TGCAGCGTTGAGGCTAGCGGGAGAAATACTGAGCAGTTCTTC	CSVEASGRNTEQFF
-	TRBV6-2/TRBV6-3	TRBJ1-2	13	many	TGTGCCAGCAGTTACGAGGACCCAAATGGCTACACCTTC	CASSYEDPNGYTF
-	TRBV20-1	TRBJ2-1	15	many	TGCAGTGCTCACGGTTGGGAGAGCTCCTACAATGAGCAGTTCTTC	CSAHGWESSYNEQFF
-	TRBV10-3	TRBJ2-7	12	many	TGTGCCATCAGTGGCGACAGTTACGAGCAGTACTTC	CAISGDSYEQYF
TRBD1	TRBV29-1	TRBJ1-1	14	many	TGCAGCGTTGATAAGGGACAGATGAACACTGAAGCTTTCTTT	CSVDKGQMNTEAFF
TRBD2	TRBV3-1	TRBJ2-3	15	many	TGTGCCAGCAGCCCCAGCGGGGGGCCAGGAGATACGCAGTATTTT	CASSPSGGPGDTQYF
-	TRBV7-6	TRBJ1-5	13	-	TGTGCCAGCAGCCAGGCTAGCAATCAGCCCCAGCATTTT	CASSQASNQPQHF
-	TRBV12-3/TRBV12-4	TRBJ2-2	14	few	TGTGCCAGCAGTTCGTCCAGGGGAGAGGGGGAGCTGTTTTTT	CASSSSRGEGELFF
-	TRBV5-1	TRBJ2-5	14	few	TGCGCCAGCAGCTTGGCCCGGTACCAAGAGACCCAGTACTTC	CASSLARYQETQYF
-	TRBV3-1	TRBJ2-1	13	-	TGTGCCAGCAGCCAAAGATCACGAGGGGAGCAGTTCTTC	CASSQRSRGEQFF
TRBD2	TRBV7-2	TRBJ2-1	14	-	TGTGCCAGCAGCTTACGGGGGGGATTGAATGAGCAGTTCTTC	CASSLRGGLNEQFF
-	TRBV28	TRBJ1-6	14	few	TGTGCCAGCAGCTATAATAAGGGGTATTCACCCCTCCACTTT	CASSYNKGYSPLHF